This T cell receptor (beta chain) was profiled in a study of cytomegalovirus exposure and HLA in healthy donors (dated by TCRdb to the late 2010s). Context from the whole study: In an earlier analysis of 450 to 750 of the donors, 250 to 350 Gb of sequence data and 95 million to 130 million unique TCR beta sequences from 150 million to 200 million T cells were reported. The study was designed to test whether signatures of past pathogen exposure could be identified by cataloging public T cell receptors. Roughly 310 gigabases of sequencing data and some 85 million unique TCR sequences were included in an early release covering several hundred HLA-typed donors. All discovery cohort repertoires had been generated using a single sequencing platform. The study used immunosequencing to profile the T cell repertoires of approximately 630 subjects and linked those repertoires to cytomegalovirus serostatus. HLA typing covered class I and class II loci at four-digit resolution. Typing coverage varied by locus: about 620-630 donors for A, B, C, DRB1 and DQB1; roughly 500 for DQA1; more than 600 for DPA1; around 450 for DPB1. To predict cytomegalovirus infection status, the study combined high-throughput TCR immunosequencing, statistical association of individual TCRs with disease status, and machine learning. On average, roughly 200,000 unique TCR beta nucleotide sequences were sequenced per donor among about 400 genotyped donors of the cohort, with 15% to 20% of those sequences being non-productive. Several DR-DQ haplotypes were treated as single units for association and clustering because of strong linkage in the cohort. Donor age, sex, ethnicity and CMV serostatus were compiled alongside the repertoire data. In addition to the first cohort of 666 subjects, a separate validation cohort of under 150 different subjects was used. A later analysis re-analyzed previously published TCR beta repertoires from roughly 630 donors and added high-resolution HLA genotyping to study TCR occurrence patterns. In the later analysis, no new phenotypic data were used to find candidate immune exposures; instead, reliance was placed on TCR beta sequences and their occurrence across donors. A later genetic analysis took genome-wide SNP genotypes for 398 of the 666 donors and used that subset as a discovery cohort. In an earlier analysis of 587 of the donors, high-throughput TCR beta sequencing was used to judge whether each TCR beta V gene segment behaved as functional or pseudogenic. Of the approximately 400 genotyped donors, 70% to 90% were placed in the genetic ancestry cluster associated with self-reported Caucasian donors.

Turning to this clone: Which antigen it targets is not known. The record has no base qualities; no much larger clone is one base away.

The cohort comprised some 730 healthy bone marrow donors. All cohort members were sampled while nominally healthy, although unrecorded immune exposures were likely present. The donor tested CMV seronegative, placing the donor among the 300 to 400 seronegative members of the cohort. A peripheral blood sample was collected from each donor, and TCR beta sequencing was performed on peripheral blood mononuclear cells. The Qiagen DNeasy Blood Extraction Kit was used to extract genomic DNA from the blood cell samples. Libraries came from the immunoSEQ multiplex PCR assay. For the multiplex PCR, a mixture combining 60 forward primers for TCR Vbeta segments and 13 reverse primers for TCR Jbeta segments was used. The CDR3 region of rearranged TCR beta genes was amplified from genomic DNA with a multiplex PCR assay. The Illumina HiSeq System was used to sequence the amplified TCR beta libraries as 87-base-pair reads. As for how the authors treated the data: A later analysis counted tens of millions of unique TCR beta chains across the 670 or so repertoires, and about 10 million of these chains were shared by at least two donors. Raw reads were error-corrected and collapsed into unique sequences with a nearest-neighbor algorithm that merged closely related sequences to remove PCR and sequencing errors. Alignment of CDR3 sequences to IMGT reference sequences was used to assign V, D and J gene segments. Each retained sequence needed at least a six-nucleotide match to both a V gene segment and a J gene segment. A rearrangement was called productive if the CDR3 had no stop codons and remained in frame with V and J, and every other rearrangement was called non-productive. Following IMGT convention, CDR3 was defined as the stretch from the second conserved V-encoded cysteine to the conserved J-encoded phenylalanine. The earlier analysis of 587 of the donors excluded sequences that lacked an unambiguous match to a single V gene segment. An earlier analysis of approximately 590 of the donors classified V segments as functional when productive rearrangements were above 56.7% and as segregating when the standard deviation between donors was above 5%. A statistical classification framework was developed to diagnose cytomegalovirus status using the catalog of TCR beta chain sequences. V and J gene assignment, in a later analysis, came from comparing TCR nucleotide sequences with IMGT/GENE-DB human TR gene sequences. A later analysis assigned CDR3 sequences and most-parsimonious VDJ recombination scenarios with the TCRdist pipeline. A later analysis defined each TCR beta chain by its CDR3 amino acid sequence plus V-gene family, and excluded reads lacking a unique V-gene family. A later analysis removed 450 to 600 highly shared, low-generation-probability nucleotide sequences to deal with suspected cross-contamination and a sequencing artifact. In a later analysis, a clonal expansion index for each public chain was calculated from normalized within-repertoire ranks of inferred template counts. In a later analysis, generation probabilities were computed with a VDJ recombination model fitted to out-of-frame rearrangements, and the resulting probabilities were checked against IGoR. Hypergeometric tests were used in a later analysis to score TCR-TCR, TCR-HLA and TCR-CMV co-occurrence, with a repertoire-size bias correction applied to the TCR pairs. False discovery rates were estimated in a later analysis by permuting HLA or CMV assignments 20 times. A later analysis grouped co-occurring TCRs with DBSCAN, adding TCRdist sequence similarity when clustering within HLA-allele-positive subsets. Co-occurrence clustering excluded repertoires with fewer than 30,000 or more than 120,000 public chains, plus five with anomalous nucleotide sharing. TCRdb limited this immuneACCESS table to in-frame rearrangements with V and J called. A share of clones is missing; checked studies link under half to unresolved V genes, and the rest is unexplained. V and J calls and clone size follow that table, whereas D and trimming were derived from the DNA. The sample table contains about 140,000 clones; only one count was recorded for 80% of them. Together, the top ten hold approximately 2.1% of the sample.

Results and caveats for the whole study, not just this receptor: It was suggested by the authors that the approach could potentially be generalized to other disease states and immunological phenotypes. A cluster of highly shared sequence variants was judged likely to be a technical artifact of the sequencing pipeline. HLA typing was unavailable for some donors at each locus, so association tests used only the typed subset. In a later analysis, most CMV-associated TCR beta chains were found to appear HLA-restricted, with HLA associations seemingly driven largely by CMV exposure. Presence/absence analyses assumed roughly uniform sequencing depth across donors, an assumption that may not hold. In a later analysis, several top co-occurrence clusters were reported to appear linked to parvovirus B19, influenza, CMV and Epstein-Barr virus. Roughly 17 rarely observed V segments, including chromosome 9 orphons, were excluded from the earlier analysis of some 590 of the donors because counts were too low. In a later genetic analysis, fewer N-insertions in productive TCRs were reported among donors in an Asian-associated ancestry cluster than the approximately 670-donor mean. In an earlier analysis of some 500 of the donors, most TCR beta V segments were observed in productive rearrangements about 87% or about 30% of the time, broadly matching IMGT annotations. The 87-base-pair reads could not distinguish some IMGT-functional V segments, including TRBV6-2 and TRBV6-3, so those segments were excluded. The study listed 170 or so TCR beta chains as associated with cytomegalovirus. A later genetic analysis associated a missense DCLRE1C variant with V-gene and J-gene trimming of TCR beta chains, and an independent cohort replicated the association. Immune exposure information for the cohort was limited to CMV serostatus. Only TCR beta chains were sequenced in this cohort, and the absence of alpha or paired-chain data limited detectable features. A further reported finding was that TCR beta sequences accurately predicted the HLA-A and HLA-B alleles for most subjects in the first cohort. In vitro tests confirmed that a few of the cytomegalovirus-associated TCR beta chains recognize cytomegalovirus antigens. According to a later analysis, TCR association rates differed among HLA loci, with DRB1 alleles showing the most associated TCRs and HLA-C alleles showing the fewest. Assigning TCR associations to individual alleles was difficult when HLA alleles, especially DR and DQ, strongly co-occurred. Linkage disequilibrium might explain the correlated functional status among segregating V segments, but an unknown experimental factor could not be ruled out. Specific HLA alleles were associated with more than 15,000 TCR beta sequences at a false discovery rate of 0.05 in a later analysis. While some public TCRs were present in many individuals, most TCR sequences turned up only very rarely across donors. The classifier was reported to diagnose cytomegalovirus status with high specificity and sensitivity in both the original cohort and the validation cohort. In a later analysis, HLA-associated TCR beta chains showed more clonal expansion and lower generation probabilities than non-associated chains that were equally common.

Compared with germline, V lacks 6 bases and J lacks 0 bases; bases without a gene match: 8. There are 17 amino acids in the CDR3, from cysteine to phenylalanine inclusive. The sequence is cut down to CDR3 DNA, 51 bases in frame from base 1. CDR1 and CDR2, looked up from the germline V gene (reference sequence), are MNHEY and SMNVEV. Recombination connected TRBV27 to TRBJ1-3, with 10 middle bases fitting TRBD1. The material sequenced was PBMCs. This clonotype was obtained from a young man in good health and CMV-seronegative. The CDR3 in this case is CASSPGTGANSGNTIYF. Here is the DNA: TGTGCCAGCAGCCCCGGGACAGGGGCCAACTCTGGAAACACCATATATTTT.